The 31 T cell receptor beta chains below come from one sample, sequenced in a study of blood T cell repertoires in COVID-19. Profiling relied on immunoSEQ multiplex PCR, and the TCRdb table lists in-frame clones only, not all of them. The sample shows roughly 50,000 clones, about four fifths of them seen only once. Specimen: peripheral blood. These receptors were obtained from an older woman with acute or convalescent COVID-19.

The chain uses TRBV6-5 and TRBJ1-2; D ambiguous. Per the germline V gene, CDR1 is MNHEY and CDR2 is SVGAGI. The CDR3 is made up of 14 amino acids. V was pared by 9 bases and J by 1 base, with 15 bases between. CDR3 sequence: CASNLDGNNYGYTF. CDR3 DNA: TGTGCCAGTAATCTGGACGGGAATAACTATGGCTACACCTTC.

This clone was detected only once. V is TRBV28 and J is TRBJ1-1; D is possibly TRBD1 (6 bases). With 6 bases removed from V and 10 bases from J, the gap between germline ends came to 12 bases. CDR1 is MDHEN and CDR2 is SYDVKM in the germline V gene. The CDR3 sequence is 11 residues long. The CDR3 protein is CASSSARGAFF. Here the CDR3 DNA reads TGTGCCAGCAGCTCCGCCAGGGGAGCTTTCTTT.

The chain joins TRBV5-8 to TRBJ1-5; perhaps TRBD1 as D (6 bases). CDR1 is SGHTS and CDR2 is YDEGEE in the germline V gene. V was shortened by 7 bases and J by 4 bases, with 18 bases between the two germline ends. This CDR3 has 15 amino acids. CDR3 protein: CASRKINRVNQPQHF. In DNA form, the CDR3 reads TGTGCCAGCCGAAAGATAAACAGGGTTAATCAGCCCCAGCATTTT.

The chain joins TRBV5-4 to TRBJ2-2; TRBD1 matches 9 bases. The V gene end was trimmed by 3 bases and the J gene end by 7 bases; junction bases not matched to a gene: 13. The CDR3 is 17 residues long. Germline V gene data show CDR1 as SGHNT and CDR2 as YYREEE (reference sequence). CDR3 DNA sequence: TGTGCCAGCAGCTGGCCCCCGGGACAGGGCTTGGACGGGGAGCTGTTTTTT. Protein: CASSWPPGQGLDGELFF. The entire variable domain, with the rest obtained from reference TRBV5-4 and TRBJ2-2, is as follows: ETGVTQSPTHLIKTRGQQVTLRCSSQSGHNTVSWYQQALGQGPQFIFQYYREEENGRGNFPPRFSGLQFPNYSSELNVNALELDDSALYLCASSWPPGQGLDGELFFGEGSRLTVL.

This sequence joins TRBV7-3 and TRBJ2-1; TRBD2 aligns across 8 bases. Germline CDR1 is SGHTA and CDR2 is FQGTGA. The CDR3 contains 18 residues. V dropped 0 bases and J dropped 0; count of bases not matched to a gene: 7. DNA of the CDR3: TGTGCCAGCAGCTTAACCCAACTAGCGGCGAGCTCCTACAATGAGCAGTTCTTC. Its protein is CASSLTQLAASSYNEQFF.

CDR3 loop: CASSKAAGDTDTQYF. For the CDR3, the DNA is TGCGCCAGCAGCAAGGCCGCGGGAGACACAGATACGCAGTATTTT. The rearrangement uses TRBV5-1 and TRBJ2-3, with 7 bases identical to TRBD2. The CDR3 is 15 residues long. The ends lost 4 bases at V and 2 bases at J; junction bases unmatched: 7. In germline, CDR1 is SGHRS, CDR2 YFSETQ. The variable domain in full, completed from reference TRBV5-1 and TRBJ2-3, reads KAGVTQTPRYLIKTRGQQVTLSCSPISGHRSVSWYQQTPGQGLQFLFEYFSETQRNKGNFPGRFSGRQFSNSRSEMNVSTLELGDSALYLCASSKAAGDTDTQYFGPGTRLTVL.

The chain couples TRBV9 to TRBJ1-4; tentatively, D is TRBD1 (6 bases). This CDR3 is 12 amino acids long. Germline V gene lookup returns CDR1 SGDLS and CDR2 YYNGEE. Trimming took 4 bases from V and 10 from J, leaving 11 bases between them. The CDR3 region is CASSTRGGKLFF. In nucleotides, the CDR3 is TGTGCCAGCAGCACACGAGGGGGAAAACTGTTTTTT.

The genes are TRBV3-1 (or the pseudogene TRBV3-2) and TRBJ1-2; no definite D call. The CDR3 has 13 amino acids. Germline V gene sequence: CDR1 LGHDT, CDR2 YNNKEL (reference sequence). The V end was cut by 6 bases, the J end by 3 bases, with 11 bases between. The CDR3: CASSPGSDYGYTF. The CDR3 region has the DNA TGTGCCAGCAGTCCCGGGAGCGACTATGGCTACACCTTC.

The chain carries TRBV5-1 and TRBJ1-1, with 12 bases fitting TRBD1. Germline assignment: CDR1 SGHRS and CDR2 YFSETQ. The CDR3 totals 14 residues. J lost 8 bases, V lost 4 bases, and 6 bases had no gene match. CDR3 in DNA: TGCGCCAGCAGCCCGGGGACAGGGGGCGACGAAGCTTTCTTT. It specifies CASSPGTGGDEAFF.

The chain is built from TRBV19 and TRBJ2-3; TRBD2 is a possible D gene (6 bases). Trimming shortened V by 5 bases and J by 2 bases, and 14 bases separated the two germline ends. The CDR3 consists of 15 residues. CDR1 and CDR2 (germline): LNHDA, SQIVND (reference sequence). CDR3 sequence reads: CASSPGGIYTDTQYF. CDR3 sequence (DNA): TGTGCCAGTAGTCCGGGCGGGATATACACAGATACGCAGTATTTT.

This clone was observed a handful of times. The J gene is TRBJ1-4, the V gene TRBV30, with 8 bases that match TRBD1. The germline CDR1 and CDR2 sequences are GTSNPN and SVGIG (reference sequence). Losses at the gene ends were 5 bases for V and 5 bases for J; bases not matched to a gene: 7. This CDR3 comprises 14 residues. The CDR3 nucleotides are TGTGCCTGGCGTGCCGGGACAGGAAATGAAAAACTGTTTTTT. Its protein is CAWRAGTGNEKLFF.

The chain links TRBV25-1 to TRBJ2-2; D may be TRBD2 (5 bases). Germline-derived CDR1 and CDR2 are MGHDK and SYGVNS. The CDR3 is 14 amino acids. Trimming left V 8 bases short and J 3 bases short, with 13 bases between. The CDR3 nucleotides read TGTGCCAGCGGGCGGGCCCAGCACACCGGGGAGCTGTTTTTT. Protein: CASGRAQHTGELFF.

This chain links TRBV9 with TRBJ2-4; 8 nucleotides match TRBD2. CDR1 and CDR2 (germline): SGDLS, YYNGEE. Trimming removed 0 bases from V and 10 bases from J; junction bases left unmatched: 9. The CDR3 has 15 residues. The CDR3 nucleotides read TGTGCCAGCAGCGTAGAGCCGGGGGGGCATCAGATTCAGTACTTC. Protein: CASSVEPGGHQIQYF.

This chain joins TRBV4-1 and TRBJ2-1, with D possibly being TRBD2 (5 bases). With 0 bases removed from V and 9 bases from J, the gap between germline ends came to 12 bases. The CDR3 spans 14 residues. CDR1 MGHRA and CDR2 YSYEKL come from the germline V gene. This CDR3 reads CASSQDSLAGEQFF. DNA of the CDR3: TGCGCCAGCAGCCAAGATTCCCTAGCTGGTGAGCAGTTCTTC.

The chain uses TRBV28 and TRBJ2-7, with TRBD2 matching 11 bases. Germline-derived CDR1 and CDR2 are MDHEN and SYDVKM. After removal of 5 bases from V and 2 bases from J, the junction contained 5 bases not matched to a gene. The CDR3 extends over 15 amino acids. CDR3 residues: CASSLASGGTYEQYF. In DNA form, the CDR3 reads TGTGCCAGCAGTCTCGCTAGCGGGGGGACCTACGAGCAGTACTTC.

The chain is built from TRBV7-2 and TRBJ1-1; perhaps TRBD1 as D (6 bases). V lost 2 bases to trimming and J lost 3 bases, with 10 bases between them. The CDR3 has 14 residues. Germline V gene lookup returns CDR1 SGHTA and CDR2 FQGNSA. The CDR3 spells CASSLSSGDTEAFF. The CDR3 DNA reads TGTGCCAGCAGCTTATCCTCAGGGGACACTGAAGCTTTCTTT.

The CDR3 sequence: CASSWDRRNTEAFF. Here the CDR3 DNA reads TGTGCCTCGTCCTGGGACAGAAGGAACACTGAAGCTTTCTTT. The chain couples TRBV2 to TRBJ1-1; TRBD1 aligns across 7 bases. Germline CDR1 reads SNHLY; CDR2 reads FYNNEI. The CDR3 consists of 14 residues. With 11 bases clipped from V and 1 base from J, the junction kept 10 bases outside the gene matches.

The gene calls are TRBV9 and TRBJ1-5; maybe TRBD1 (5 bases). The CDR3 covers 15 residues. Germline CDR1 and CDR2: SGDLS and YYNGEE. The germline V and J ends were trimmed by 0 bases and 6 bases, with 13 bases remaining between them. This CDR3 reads CASSVGGQGGQPQHF. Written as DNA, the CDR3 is TGTGCCAGCAGCGTAGGAGGGCAGGGAGGTCAGCCCCAGCATTTT. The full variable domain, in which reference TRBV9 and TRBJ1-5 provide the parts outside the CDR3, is DSGVTQTPKHLITATGQRVTLRCSPRSGDLSVYWYQQSLDQGLQFLIQYYNGEERAKGNILERFSAQQFPDLHSELNLSSLELGDSALYFCASSVGGQGGQPQHFGDGTRLSIL.

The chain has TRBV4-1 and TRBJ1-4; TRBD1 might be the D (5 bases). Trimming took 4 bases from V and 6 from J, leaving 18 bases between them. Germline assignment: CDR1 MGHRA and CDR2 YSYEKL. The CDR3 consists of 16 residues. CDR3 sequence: CASSLDVAGRYEKLFF. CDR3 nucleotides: TGCGCCAGCAGCCTAGATGTGGCAGGGCGGTATGAAAAACTGTTTTTT.

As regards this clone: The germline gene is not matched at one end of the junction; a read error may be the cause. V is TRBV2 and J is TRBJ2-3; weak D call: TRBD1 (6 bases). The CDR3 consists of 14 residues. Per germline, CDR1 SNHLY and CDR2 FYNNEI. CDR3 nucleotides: TGTGCCAGCGTAGCTTTGACAGGCACGGATACGCAGTATTTT. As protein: CASVALTGTDTQYF.

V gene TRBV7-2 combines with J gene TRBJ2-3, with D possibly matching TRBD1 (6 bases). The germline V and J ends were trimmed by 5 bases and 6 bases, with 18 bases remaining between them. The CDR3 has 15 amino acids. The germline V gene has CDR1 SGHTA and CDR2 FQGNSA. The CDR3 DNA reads TGTGCCAGCAGCCGCTCCAGGGGCGTTGTGGATACGCAGTATTTT. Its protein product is CASSRSRGVVDTQYF.

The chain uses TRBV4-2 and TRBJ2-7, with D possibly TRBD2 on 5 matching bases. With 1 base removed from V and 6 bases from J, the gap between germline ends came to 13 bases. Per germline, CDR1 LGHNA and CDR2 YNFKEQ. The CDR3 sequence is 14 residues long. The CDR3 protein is CASSQAATSSEQYF. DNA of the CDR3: TGTGCCAGCAGCCAAGCCGCCACTAGTTCCGAGCAGTACTTC.

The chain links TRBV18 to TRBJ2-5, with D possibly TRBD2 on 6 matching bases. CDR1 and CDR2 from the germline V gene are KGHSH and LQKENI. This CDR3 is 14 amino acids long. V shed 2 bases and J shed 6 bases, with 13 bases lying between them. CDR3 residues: CASSPSRGGKTQYF. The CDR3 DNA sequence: TGTGCCAGCTCACCATCTCGGGGCGGGAAGACCCAGTACTTC.

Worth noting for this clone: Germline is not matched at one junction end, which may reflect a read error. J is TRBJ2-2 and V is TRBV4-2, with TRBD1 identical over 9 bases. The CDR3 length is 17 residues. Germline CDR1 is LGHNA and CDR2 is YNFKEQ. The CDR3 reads CASSQGSGQGNSGELFF. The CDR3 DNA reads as TGTGCCAGCAGCCAAGGGTCCGGACAGGGGAACTCCGGGGAGCTGTTTTTT.

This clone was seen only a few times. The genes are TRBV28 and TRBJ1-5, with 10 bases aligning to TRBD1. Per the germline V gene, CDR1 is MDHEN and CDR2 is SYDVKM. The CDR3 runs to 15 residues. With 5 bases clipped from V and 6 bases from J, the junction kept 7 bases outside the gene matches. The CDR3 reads CASSLRQGAAQPQHF. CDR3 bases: TGTGCCAGCAGTCTCCGACAGGGGGCAGCTCAGCCCCAGCATTTT. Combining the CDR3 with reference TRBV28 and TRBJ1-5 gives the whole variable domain DVKVTQSSRYLVKRTGEKVFLECVQDMDHENMFWYRQDPGLGLRLIYFSYDVKMKEKGDIPEGYSVSREKKERFSLILESASTNQTSMYLCASSLRQGAAQPQHFGDGTRLSIL.

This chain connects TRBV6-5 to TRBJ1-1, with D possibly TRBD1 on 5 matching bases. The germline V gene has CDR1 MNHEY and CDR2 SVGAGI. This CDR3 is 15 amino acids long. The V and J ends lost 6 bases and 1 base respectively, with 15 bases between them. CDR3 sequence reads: CASRKEGSSNTEAFF. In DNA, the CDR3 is TGTGCCAGCAGGAAGGAGGGGTCTTCGAACACTGAAGCTTTCTTT.

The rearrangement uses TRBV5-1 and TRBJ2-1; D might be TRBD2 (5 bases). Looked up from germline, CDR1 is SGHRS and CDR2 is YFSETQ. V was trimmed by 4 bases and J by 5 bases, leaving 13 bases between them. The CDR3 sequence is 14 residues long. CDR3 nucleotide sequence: TGCGCCAGCAGCGTAAGCGGAGATAACAATGAGCAGTTCTTC. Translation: CASSVSGDNNEQFF.

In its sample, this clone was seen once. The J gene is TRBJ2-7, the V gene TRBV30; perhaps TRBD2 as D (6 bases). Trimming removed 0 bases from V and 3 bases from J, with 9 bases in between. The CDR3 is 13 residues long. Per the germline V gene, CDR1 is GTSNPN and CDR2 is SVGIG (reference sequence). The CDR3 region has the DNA TGTGCCTGGAGTGTCTTGGGGGGCTACGAGCAGTACTTC. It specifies CAWSVLGGYEQYF. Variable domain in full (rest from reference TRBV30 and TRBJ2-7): SQTIHQWPATLVQPVGSPLSLECTVEGTSNPNLYWYRQAAGRGLQLLFYSVGIGQISSEVPQNLSASRPQDRQFILSSKKLLLSDSGFYLCAWSVLGGYEQYFGPGTRLTVT.

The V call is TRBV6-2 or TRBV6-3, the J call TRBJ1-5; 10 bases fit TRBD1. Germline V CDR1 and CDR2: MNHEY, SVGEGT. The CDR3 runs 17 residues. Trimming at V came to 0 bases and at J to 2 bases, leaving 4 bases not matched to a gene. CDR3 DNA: TGTGCCAGCAGTTACTCGACAGGGGGCGCCGGCAATCAGCCCCAGCATTTT. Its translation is CASSYSTGGAGNQPQHF.

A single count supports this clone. The CDR3 DNA reads TGTGCCAGCAGCTTAAGGACTAGTAGGGGAGAGACCCAGTACTTC. Its translation is CASSLRTSRGETQYF. The chain links TRBV5-4 to TRBJ2-5; 7 nucleotides agree with TRBD2. Per the germline V gene, CDR1 is SGHNT and CDR2 is YYREEE (reference sequence). V dropped 2 bases and J dropped 4; count of bases not matched to a gene: 8. This CDR3 has 15 residues.

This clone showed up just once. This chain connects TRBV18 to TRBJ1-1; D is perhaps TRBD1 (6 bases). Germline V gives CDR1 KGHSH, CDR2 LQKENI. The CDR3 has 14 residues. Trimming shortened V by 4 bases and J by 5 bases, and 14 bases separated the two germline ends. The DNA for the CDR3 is TGTGCCAGCTCACGGGAGGGGGTTGGAACTGAAGCTTTCTTT. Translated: CASSREGVGTEAFF.